A few counts support the clone carrying this T cell receptor beta chain. The data stem from a study of blood T cell repertoires in COVID-19. Sequencing used immunoSEQ multiplex PCR; TCRdb keeps in-frame clones, though not all of them. The table shows fewer than 300,000 clones, with roughly nine tenths occurring only once. Germline CDR1 SGHNT, CDR2 YENEEA. Trimming shortened V by 2 bases and J by 0 bases, and 9 bases separated the two germline ends. There are 15 residues in the CDR3. The sample comprised peripheral blood. This sequence originates from a woman aged 25 to 39 with COVID-19, enrolled during active disease. The J gene is TRBJ2-3, the V gene TRBV11-3; D is possibly TRBD2 (6 bases). CDR3 loop: CASSLHSGSTDTQYF. The CDR3 DNA is TGTGCCAGCAGCTTACATAGCGGTAGCACAGATACGCAGTATTTT.